The T cell receptor beta chain described here comes from a study of CD8 T cells in Susac syndrome. Reverse transcription of about 0.5 to 1 ug RNA was carried out with random hexamers. TCRdb reprocessed the immunoSEQ multiplex PCR reads with MiXCR, giving one entry per CDR3 protein. The sample consists of fewer than 85,000 distinct CDR3 sequences, approximately 94% of them appearing once. This CDR3 is built from 16 residues. V was clipped by 2 bases and J by 2 bases; unmatched bases: 3. CDR1 and CDR2 from the germline V gene are MNHEY and SVGEGT. Sample: CD8+ T cells from PBMCs. The sequence came from a human donor with multiple sclerosis. The chain is built from TRBV6-2 or TRBV6-3 and TRBJ2-5; TRBD2 matches 12 bases. As DNA, the CDR3 is TGTGCCAGCAGTTACCGACTAGCGGGGGATCAAGAGACCCAGTACTTC. Translation gives CASSYRLAGDQETQYF.